The sequence of this T cell receptor (beta chain) was determined in a study of vaccination and CD4 T cells after COVID-19. Whole-study context: A vaccine, either BNT162b2 or mRNA-1273, was given to participants in two doses.

Time point specified: late sampling 161 to 241 days after vaccination in a few convalescent patients. TCRdb reprocessed the PCR reads via MiXCR and lists one record per CDR3 protein. The sample has tens of thousands of distinct CDR3 sequences, roughly 45% seen once. The sequence was obtained from a human donor who had recovered from COVID-19. The sample was CD4+ T cells from blood, taken about 7 months after SARS-CoV-2 vaccination.

This chain's CDR3 is CASLELAGGADTQYF. CDR3 in DNA: TGTGCCAGCCTCGAGCTAGCGGGAGGGGCAGATACGCAGTATTTT. The J gene is TRBJ2-3, the V gene TRBV2, with 12 bases fitting TRBD2. CDR1 and CDR2 from the germline V gene are SNHLY and FYNNEI. Germline trimming cut 8 bases from V and 4 bases from J; bases unmatched to any gene: 7. The CDR3 is made up of 15 amino acids.